The next 9 T cell receptor beta chains were all read from a single sample in a study of cytomegalovirus exposure and HLA in healthy donors. The PCR had 60 Vbeta and 13 Jbeta primers. Profiled with immunoSEQ multiplex PCR; TCRdb holds only in-frame clones, not every one. The repertoire includes under 150,000 clones, around 66% of them detected once, and about 8.5% sits in the top ten. Specimen: PBMCs. The source of these receptors is a man aged 18-30 years in good health and CMV-seropositive.

The chain uses TRBV6-6 and TRBJ1-2; unclear D gene. V gave up 7 bases and J gave up 4 bases, with 16 bases separating them. Germline V gene sequence: CDR1 MNHNY, CDR2 SVGAGI (reference sequence). The CDR3 is 14 residues long. The CDR3 sequence: CASNRGKERYGYTF. DNA of the CDR3: TGTGCCAGCAATCGAGGGAAAGAGCGCTATGGCTACACCTTC.

The count of this clone is one. The CDR3 spells CASSQEWGGYTF. CDR3 in DNA: TGCGCCAGCAGCCAGGAGTGGGGCGGCTACACCTTC. The chain uses TRBV5-1 and TRBJ1-2; D is perhaps TRBD1 (5 bases). Trimming left V 4 bases short and J 8 bases short, with 12 bases between. This CDR3 has 12 amino acids. Germline V gene lookup returns CDR1 SGHRS and CDR2 YFSETQ.

V gene TRBV4-2 combines with J gene TRBJ2-7, with 9 positions matching TRBD2. The CDR3 runs to 15 residues. The V and J ends lost 0 bases and 0 bases, in that order; junction bases with no gene match: 0. CDR1 and CDR2 (germline): LGHNA, YNFKEQ. The CDR3 bases are TGTGCCAGCAGCCAAGAGCGGGGGGGCTCCTACGAGCAGTACGTC. The encoded protein is CASSQERGGSYEQYV.

The chain couples TRBV28 to TRBJ1-1, with TRBD1 matching over 8 bases. The V gene's germline CDR1 is MDHEN and CDR2 SYDVKM. V gave up 6 bases and J gave up 6 bases; unmatched junction bases: 9. The CDR3 sequence is 14 residues long. The CDR3 bases are TGTGCCAGCAGCCTAGGACAGGGCCAAGCTGAAGCTTTCTTT. Its translation is CASSLGQGQAEAFF.

V usage is TRBV10-3 and J usage is TRBJ2-3; tentative D call: TRBD1 (6 bases). The CDR3 consists of 19 residues. Germline CDR1 and CDR2: ENHRY and SYGVKD. V shed 4 bases and J shed 1 base, with 24 bases lying between them. CDR3 DNA: TGTGCCATCAGTGGAAACAGGGATTTGGTGGGTAGTCGCACAGATACGCAGTATTTT. Translation: CAISGNRDLVGSRTDTQYF.

V is TRBV5-1 and J is TRBJ1-2, with D uncertain. The length of the CDR3 is 12 residues. In germline, CDR1 is SGHRS, CDR2 YFSETQ. V was shortened by 0 bases and J by 5 bases, with 5 bases between the two germline ends. The CDR3 DNA is TGCGCCAGCAGCTTGGGAGGTTATGGCTACACCTTC. Protein product: CASSLGGYGYTF.

This rearrangement joins TRBV10-3 to TRBJ2-1; possible D gene TRBD2, 5 bases. The germline V gene has CDR1 ENHRY and CDR2 SYGVKD. V was cut by 2 bases and J by 7 bases, with 12 bases left in between. This CDR3 spans 14 amino acids. In DNA, the CDR3 is TGTGCCATCAGTGAGGTTGAGGGTACAAATGAGCAGTTCTTC. It codes for CAISEVEGTNEQFF.

This sequence joins TRBV19 and TRBJ2-2; the match to TRBD1 covers 7 bases. The CDR3 contains 16 residues. J lost 4 bases, V lost 10 bases, and 15 bases had no gene match. CDR1 is LNHDA and CDR2 is SQIVND in the germline V gene (reference sequence). In DNA form, the CDR3 reads TGTGCCACCACGGACAGGCTCGGAGCAATCACCGGGGAGCTGTTTTTT. This codes for CATTDRLGAITGELFF.

This sequence joins TRBV28 and TRBJ1-2; TRBD1 matches at 7 bases. V shed 6 bases, J shed 0 bases, and the junction held 7 bases outside the gene matches. Looked up from germline, CDR1 is MDHEN and CDR2 is SYDVKM. There are 15 residues in the CDR3. CDR3 sequence reads: CASSSGTASNYGYTF. CDR3 nucleotides: TGTGCCAGCAGCTCGGGGACAGCTTCTAACTATGGCTACACCTTC.